This TCR beta chain was sequenced in a study of Ad26.COV2.S vaccination and SARS-CoV-2 variants. On the study more broadly: Once or twice, 56 days apart, Ad26.COV2.S was delivered intramuscularly. Study-wide results and caveats: Post-vaccination breadth of spike-specific CD8+ and CD4+ T cell responses was reportedly substantial.

Treatment noted: over 15 received Ad26.COV2.S at low or high dose, single or two shots; several received placebo; per-sample allocation not given. Sampling happened 63 days after the first vaccine or placebo injection. Ad26 vector vaccine expressed Wuhan-strain SARS-CoV-2 spike. The method was immunoSEQ multiplex PCR; TCRdb's version includes in-frame clones alone and lacks a portion of them. The table shows hundreds of thousands of clones, with 90% occurring only once. The CDR3 has 15 residues. The V end was cut by 0 bases, the J end by 5 bases, with 12 bases between. The germline gives CDR1 SGHRS, CDR2 YFSETQ. Worth noting for this clone: The antigen is unknown.

The input for sequencing was peripheral blood, taken in a trial of Ad26.COV2.S vaccine versus placebo. The TCR sequence derives from a person aged 18 to 65 who received the Ad26.COV2.S COVID-19 vaccine or a placebo. The chain links TRBV5-1 to TRBJ2-1; a weak D match, TRBD2 (6 bases). CDR3 sequence reads: CASSLAQRVDNEQFF. The CDR3 DNA reads as TGCGCCAGCAGCTTGGCCCAGCGGGTGGACAATGAGCAGTTCTTC.